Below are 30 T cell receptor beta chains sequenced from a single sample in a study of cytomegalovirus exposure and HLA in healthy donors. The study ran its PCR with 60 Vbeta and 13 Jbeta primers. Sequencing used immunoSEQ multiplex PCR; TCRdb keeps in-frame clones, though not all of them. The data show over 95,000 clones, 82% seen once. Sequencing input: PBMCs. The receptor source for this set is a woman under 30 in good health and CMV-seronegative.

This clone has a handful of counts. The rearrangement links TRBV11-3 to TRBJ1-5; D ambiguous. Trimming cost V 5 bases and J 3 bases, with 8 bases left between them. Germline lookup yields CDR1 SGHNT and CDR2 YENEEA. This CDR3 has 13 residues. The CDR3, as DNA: TGTGCCAGCAGCAGAGATGACAATCAGCCCCAGCATTTT. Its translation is CASSRDDNQPQHF. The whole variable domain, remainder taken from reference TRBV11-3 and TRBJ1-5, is EAGVVQSPRYKIIEKKQPVAFWCNPISGHNTLYWYLQNLGQGPELLIRYENEEAVDDSQLPKDRFSAERLKGVDSTLKIQPAELGDSAVYLCASSRDDNQPQHFGDGTRLSIL.

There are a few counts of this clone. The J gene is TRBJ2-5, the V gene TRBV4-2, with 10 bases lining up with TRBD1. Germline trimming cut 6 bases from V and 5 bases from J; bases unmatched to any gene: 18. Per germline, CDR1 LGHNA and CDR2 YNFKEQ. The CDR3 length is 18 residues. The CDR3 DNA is TGTGCCAGCAGACTCTTCCGGGACAGGGGTGTCCTTATTGAGACCCAGTACTTC. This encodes CASRLFRDRGVLIETQYF.

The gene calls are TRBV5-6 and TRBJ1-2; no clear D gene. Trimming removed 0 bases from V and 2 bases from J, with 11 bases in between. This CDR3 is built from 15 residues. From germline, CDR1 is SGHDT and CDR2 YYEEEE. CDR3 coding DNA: TGTGCCAGCAGCTTGGTTCATACAGCAAACTATGGCTACACCTTC. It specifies CASSLVHTANYGYTF.

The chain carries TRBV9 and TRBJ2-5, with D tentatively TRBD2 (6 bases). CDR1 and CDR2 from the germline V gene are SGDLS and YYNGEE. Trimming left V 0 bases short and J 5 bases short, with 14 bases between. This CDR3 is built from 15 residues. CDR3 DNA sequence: TGTGCCAGCAGCGTAGGACCCGGGAGAGGGGAGACCCAGTACTTC. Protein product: CASSVGPGRGETQYF.

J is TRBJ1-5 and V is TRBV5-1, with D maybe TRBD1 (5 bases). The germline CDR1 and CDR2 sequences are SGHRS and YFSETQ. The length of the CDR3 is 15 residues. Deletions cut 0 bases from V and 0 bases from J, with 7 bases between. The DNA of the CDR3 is TGCGCCAGCAGCTTGGAGGGGTATAGCAATCAGCCCCAGCATTTT. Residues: CASSLEGYSNQPQHF.

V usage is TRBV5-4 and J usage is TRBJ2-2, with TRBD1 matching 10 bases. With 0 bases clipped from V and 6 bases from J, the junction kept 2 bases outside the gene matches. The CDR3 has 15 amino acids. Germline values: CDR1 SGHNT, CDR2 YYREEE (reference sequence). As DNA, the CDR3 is TGTGCCAGCAGCTTGGCCGGGACAGGGGCCGGGGAGCTGTTTTTT. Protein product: CASSLAGTGAGELFF.

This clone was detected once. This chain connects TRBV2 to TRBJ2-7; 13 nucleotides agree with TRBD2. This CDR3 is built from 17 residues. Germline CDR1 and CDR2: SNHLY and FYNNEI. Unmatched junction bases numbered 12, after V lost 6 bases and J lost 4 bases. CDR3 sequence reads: CASRGLAGTLRRYEQYF. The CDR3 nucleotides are TGTGCCAGCAGGGGACTAGCGGGGACCCTCCGCCGTTACGAGCAGTACTTC.

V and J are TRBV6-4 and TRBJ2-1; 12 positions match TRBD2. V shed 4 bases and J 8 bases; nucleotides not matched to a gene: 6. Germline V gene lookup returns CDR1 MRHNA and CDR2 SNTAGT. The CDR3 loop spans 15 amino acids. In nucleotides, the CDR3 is TGTGCCAGCAGTGCCCTAGCGGGGGGGCACTATGAGCAGTTCTTC. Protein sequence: CASSALAGGHYEQFF.

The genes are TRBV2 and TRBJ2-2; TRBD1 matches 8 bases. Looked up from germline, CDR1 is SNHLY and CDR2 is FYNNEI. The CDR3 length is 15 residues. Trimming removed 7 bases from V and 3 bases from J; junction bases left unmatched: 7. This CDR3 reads CASTGDRGDTGELFF. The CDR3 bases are TGTGCCAGCACCGGTGACAGGGGAGACACCGGGGAGCTGTTTTTT.

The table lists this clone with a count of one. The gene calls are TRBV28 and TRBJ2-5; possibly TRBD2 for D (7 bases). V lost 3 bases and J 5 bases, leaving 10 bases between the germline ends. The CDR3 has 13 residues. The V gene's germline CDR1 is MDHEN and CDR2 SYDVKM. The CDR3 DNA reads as TGTGCCAGCAGTTTGACGGGGGGCGAGACCCAGTACTTC. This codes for CASSLTGGETQYF.

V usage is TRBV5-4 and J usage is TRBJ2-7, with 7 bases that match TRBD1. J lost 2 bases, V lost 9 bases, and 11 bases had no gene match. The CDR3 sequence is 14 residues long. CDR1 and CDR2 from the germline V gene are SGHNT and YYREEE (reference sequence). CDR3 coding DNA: TGTGCCATGAAGGACCCGGGACAGACCTACGAGCAGTACTTC. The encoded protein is CAMKDPGQTYEQYF. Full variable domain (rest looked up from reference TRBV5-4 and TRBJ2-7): ETGVTQSPTHLIKTRGQQVTLRCSSQSGHNTVSWYQQALGQGPQFIFQYYREEENGRGNFPPRFSGLQFPNYSSELNVNALELDDSALYLCAMKDPGQTYEQYFGPGTRLTVT.

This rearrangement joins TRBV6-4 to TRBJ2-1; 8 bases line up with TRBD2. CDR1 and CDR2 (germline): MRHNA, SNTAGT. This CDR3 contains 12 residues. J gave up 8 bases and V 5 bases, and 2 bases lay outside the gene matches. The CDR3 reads CASSYSGDEQFF. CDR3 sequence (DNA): TGTGCCAGCAGTTATAGCGGGGATGAGCAGTTCTTC.

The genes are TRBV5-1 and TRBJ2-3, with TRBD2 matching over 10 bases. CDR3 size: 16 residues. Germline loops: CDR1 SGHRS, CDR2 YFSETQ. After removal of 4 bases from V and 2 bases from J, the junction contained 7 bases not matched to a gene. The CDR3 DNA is TGCGCCAGCAGCCTTACTAGCGGGGCCTACACAGATACGCAGTATTTT. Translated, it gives CASSLTSGAYTDTQYF. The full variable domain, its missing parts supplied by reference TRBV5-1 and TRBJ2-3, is KAGVTQTPRYLIKTRGQQVTLSCSPISGHRSVSWYQQTPGQGLQFLFEYFSETQRNKGNFPGRFSGRQFSNSRSEMNVSTLELGDSALYLCASSLTSGAYTDTQYFGPGTRLTVL.

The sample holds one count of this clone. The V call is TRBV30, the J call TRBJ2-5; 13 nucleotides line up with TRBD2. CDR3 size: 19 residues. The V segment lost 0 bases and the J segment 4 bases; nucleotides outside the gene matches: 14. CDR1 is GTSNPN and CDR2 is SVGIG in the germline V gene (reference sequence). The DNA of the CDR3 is TGTGCCTGGAGTGTTCTAAGGACTAGCGGGGGCCTGGGGGGAGAGACCCAGTACTTC. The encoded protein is CAWSVLRTSGGLGGETQYF.

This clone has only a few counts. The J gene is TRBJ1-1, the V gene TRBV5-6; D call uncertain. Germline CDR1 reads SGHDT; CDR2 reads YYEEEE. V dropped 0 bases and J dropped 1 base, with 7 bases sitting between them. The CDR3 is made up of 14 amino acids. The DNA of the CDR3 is TGTGCCAGCAGCTTGGTACGGTCGAACACTGAAGCTTTCTTT. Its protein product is CASSLVRSNTEAFF.

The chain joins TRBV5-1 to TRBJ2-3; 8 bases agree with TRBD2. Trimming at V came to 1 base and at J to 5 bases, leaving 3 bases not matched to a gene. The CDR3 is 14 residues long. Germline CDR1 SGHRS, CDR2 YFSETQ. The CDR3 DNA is TGCGCCAGCAGCTTGAGCGGGGGAGGAGATACGCAGTATTTT. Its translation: CASSLSGGGDTQYF.

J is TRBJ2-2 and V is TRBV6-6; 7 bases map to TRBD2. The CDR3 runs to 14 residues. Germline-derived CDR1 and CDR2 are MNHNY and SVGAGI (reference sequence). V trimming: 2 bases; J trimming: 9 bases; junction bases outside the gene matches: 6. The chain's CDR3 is CASSYAGEGRELFF. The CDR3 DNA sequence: TGTGCCAGCAGTTACGCGGGGGAGGGCCGGGAGCTGTTTTTT.

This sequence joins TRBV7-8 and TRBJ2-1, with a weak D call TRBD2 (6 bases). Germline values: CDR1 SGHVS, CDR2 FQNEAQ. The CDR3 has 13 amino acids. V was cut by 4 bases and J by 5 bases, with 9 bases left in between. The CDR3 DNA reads TGTGCCAGCAGCTGGGGACTTCACAATGAGCAGTTCTTC. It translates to CASSWGLHNEQFF.

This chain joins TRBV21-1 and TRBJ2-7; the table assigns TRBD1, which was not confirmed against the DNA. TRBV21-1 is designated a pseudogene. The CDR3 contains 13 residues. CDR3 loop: CASSNLDSHEQYF. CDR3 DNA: TGTGCCAGCAGCAATTTGGACAGTCACGAGCAGTACTTC.

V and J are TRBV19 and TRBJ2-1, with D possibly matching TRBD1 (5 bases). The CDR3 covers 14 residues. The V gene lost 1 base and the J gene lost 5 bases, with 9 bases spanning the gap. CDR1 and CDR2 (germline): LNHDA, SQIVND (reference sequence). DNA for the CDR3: TGTGCCAGTAGTATAGGGGGCAGGGACAATGAGCAGTTCTTC. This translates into CASSIGGRDNEQFF.

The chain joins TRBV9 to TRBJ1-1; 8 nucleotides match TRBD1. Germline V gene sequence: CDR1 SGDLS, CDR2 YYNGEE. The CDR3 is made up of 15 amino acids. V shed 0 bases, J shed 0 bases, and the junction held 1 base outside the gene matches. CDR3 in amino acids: CASSVGQGLNTEAFF. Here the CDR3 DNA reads TGTGCCAGCAGCGTAGGACAGGGGCTGAACACTGAAGCTTTCTTT.

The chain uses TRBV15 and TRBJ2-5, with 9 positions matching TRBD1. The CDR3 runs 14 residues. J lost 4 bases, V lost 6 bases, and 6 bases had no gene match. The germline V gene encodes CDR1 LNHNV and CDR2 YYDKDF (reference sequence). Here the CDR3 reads CATSITGGAETQYF. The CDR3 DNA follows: TGTGCCACCAGTATTACAGGGGGCGCAGAGACCCAGTACTTC.

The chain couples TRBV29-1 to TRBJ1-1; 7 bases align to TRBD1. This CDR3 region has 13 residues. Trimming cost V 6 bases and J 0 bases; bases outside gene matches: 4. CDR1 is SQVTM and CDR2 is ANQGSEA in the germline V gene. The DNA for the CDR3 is TGCAGCGTCGGACAGGCCTTGAACACTGAAGCTTTCTTT. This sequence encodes CSVGQALNTEAFF.

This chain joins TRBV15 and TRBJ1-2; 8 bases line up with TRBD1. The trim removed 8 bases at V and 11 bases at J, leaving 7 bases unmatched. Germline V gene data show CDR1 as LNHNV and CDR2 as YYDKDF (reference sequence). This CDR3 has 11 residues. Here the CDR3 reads CATYNTGGYTF. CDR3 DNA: TGTGCCACCTATAACACAGGGGGATACACCTTC.

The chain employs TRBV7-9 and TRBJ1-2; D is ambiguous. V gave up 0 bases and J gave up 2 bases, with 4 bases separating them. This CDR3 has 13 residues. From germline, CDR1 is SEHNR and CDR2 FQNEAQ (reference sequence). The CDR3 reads CASSLAGNYGYTF. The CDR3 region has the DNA TGTGCCAGCAGCTTAGCGGGCAACTATGGCTACACCTTC.

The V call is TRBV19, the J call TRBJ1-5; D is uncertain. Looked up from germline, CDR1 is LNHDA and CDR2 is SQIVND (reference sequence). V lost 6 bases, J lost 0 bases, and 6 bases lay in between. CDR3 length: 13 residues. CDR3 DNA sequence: TGTGCCAGTAGCGTAATTAGCAATCAGCCCCAGCATTTT. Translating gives CASSVISNQPQHF.

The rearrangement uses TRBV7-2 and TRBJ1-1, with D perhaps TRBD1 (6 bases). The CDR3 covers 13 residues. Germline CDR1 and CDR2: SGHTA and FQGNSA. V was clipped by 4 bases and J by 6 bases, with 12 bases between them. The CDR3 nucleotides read TGTGCCAGCAGCTCTTCAAGGACAGCTGAAGCTTTCTTT. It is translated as CASSSSRTAEAFF.

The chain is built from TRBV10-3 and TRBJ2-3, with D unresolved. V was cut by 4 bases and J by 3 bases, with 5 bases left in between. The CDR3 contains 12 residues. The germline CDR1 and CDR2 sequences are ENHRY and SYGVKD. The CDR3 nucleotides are TGTGCCATCAGTGGTAGTACAGATACGCAGTATTTT. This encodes CAISGSTDTQYF.

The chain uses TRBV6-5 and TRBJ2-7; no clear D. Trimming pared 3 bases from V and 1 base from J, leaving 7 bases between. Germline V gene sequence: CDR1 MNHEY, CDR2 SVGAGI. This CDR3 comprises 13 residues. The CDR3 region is CASSYGQSYEQYF. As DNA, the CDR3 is TGTGCCAGCAGTTATGGGCAGTCCTACGAGCAGTACTTC.

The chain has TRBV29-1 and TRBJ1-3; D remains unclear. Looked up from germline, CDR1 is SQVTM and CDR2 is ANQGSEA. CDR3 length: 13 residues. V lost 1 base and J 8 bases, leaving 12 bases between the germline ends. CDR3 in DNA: TGCAGCGTTGAAGGCACTGAGGAATACACCATATATTTT. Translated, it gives CSVEGTEEYTIYF.